Listed below are T cell receptor beta chains from one sample, sequenced in a study of T-cell memory formation after mild COVID-19. From the 5' RACE reads, TCRdb called clonotypes with MiXCR, one entry per CDR3 protein. The sample records 58,000 or so distinct CDR3 sequences, 25% to 30% being singletons. Sequenced sample: PBMCs or a T cell subset sorted from them (not recorded which). These receptors all come from a man aged 18-30 years who had mild COVID-19 (a few samples of this study predate the infection). Cell type and time point are not known. Both conserved end residues are part of each CDR3. A D gene is named only where the DNA matches it firmly. Clone size is shown for a subset of rows, as once, few, many or a class of expanded clone.

CASRIPGLDDNEQFF	TGTGCCAGCAGGATCCCGGGACTAGACGACAATGAGCAGTTCTTC	TRBD2	TRBJ2-1	few	TRBV6-1
CSARDRGESSYNEQFF	TGCAGTGCTAGAGATCGAGGGGAGAGCTCCTACAATGAGCAGTTCTTC	NA	TRBJ2-1	few	TRBV20-1
CAWSGRNEQFF	TGTGCCTGGAGTGGGAGGAATGAGCAGTTCTTC	NA	TRBJ2-1	NA	TRBV30
CASSVGPQPQHF	TGTGCCAGCAGTGTGGGTCCCCAGCCCCAGCATTTT	NA	TRBJ1-5	NA	TRBV12-3/TRBV12-4
CASSHSSGFVRGYTF	TGCGCCAGCAGCCACTCGTCAGGGTTTGTCCGTGGCTACACCTTC	NA	TRBJ1-2	NA	TRBV4-3
CATGQGSYNEQFF	TGTGCCACAGGGCAGGGATCCTACAATGAGCAGTTCTTC	NA	TRBJ2-1	NA	TRBV6-2/TRBV6-3
CASSPVGQGANEQFF	TGCGCCAGCAGCCCAGTGGGACAGGGGGCCAATGAGCAGTTCTTC	TRBD1	TRBJ2-1	NA	TRBV4-3
CSAEGDSGRTDTQYF	TGCAGTGCAGAGGGAGATAGCGGACGCACAGATACGCAGTATTTT	NA	TRBJ2-3	few	TRBV20-1
CASSQDRRNTEAFF	TGCGCCAGCAGCCAAGACAGGCGGAACACTGAAGCTTTCTTT	NA	TRBJ1-1	NA	TRBV4-3
CASVPRTDYTGELFF	TGCGCCTCCGTCCCACGGACAGATTACACCGGGGAGCTGTTTTTT	NA	TRBJ2-2	NA	TRBV5-1
CASSPWGVNTEAFF	TGTGCCAGCAGTCCATGGGGGGTGAACACTGAAGCTTTCTTT	NA	TRBJ1-1	many	TRBV12-3/TRBV12-4
CASSATGTSGVGEQFF	TGTGCCAGCAGCGCTACCGGGACTAGCGGGGTTGGTGAGCAGTTCTTC	TRBD2	TRBJ2-1	NA	TRBV7-3
CSALGQPSGANVLTF	TGCAGTGCTCTGGGACAGCCCTCTGGGGCCAACGTCCTGACTTTC	TRBD1	TRBJ2-6	few	TRBV20-1
CASRGFEQYF	TGTGCCAGCAGAGGGTTCGAGCAGTACTTC	NA	TRBJ2-7	NA	TRBV9
CASSFGGGTEAFF	TGTGCCAGCAGTTTCGGGGGGGGCACTGAAGCTTTCTTT	NA	TRBJ1-1	few	TRBV27
CASSQESAGSGELFF	TGTGCCAGCAGCCAAGAGTCGGCGGGGTCGGGGGAGCTGTTTTTT	NA	TRBJ2-2	few	TRBV4-2
CASNNREGTAYNEQFF	TGTGCCAGCAACAATCGGGAGGGGACGGCCTACAATGAGCAGTTCTTC	TRBD2	TRBJ2-1	few	TRBV27
CASSSTGGRETQYF	TGCGCCAGCAGTTCGACAGGGGGCAGGGAGACCCAGTACTTC	TRBD1	TRBJ2-5	few	TRBV5-1
CSSLRFEGQGAGELFF	TGCAGCAGTTTAAGATTTGAGGGACAGGGGGCCGGGGAGCTGTTTTTT	TRBD1	TRBJ2-2	few	TRBV29-1
CAWSFGVRSNQPQHF	TGTGCCTGGAGTTTCGGGGTGAGGAGCAATCAGCCCCAGCATTTT	NA	TRBJ1-5	once	TRBV30
CSAPRSGGAGWSYNEQFF	TGCAGTGCCCCGAGGAGCGGGGGGGCCGGATGGTCCTACAATGAGCAGTTCTTC	TRBD2	TRBJ2-1	NA	TRBV20-1
CSVQQSGKTQYF	TGCAGCGTCCAGCAGAGCGGGAAGACCCAGTACTTC	TRBD2	TRBJ2-5	few	TRBV29-1